The rows below give T cell receptor beta chains drawn from one sample of a study of CD8 T cells in ankylosing spondylitis. MiXCR, applied by TCRdb to the 5' RACE reads, yields one record per CDR3 protein. The profile shows about 300,000 distinct CDR3 sequences, about 20% of them singletons. The source material was blood, either unsorted or a sorted T cell fraction (not recorded which). The receptor set was obtained from a female donor with ankylosing spondylitis or in good health (not recorded which). Each CDR3 is given with its conserved first and last residue. Each record gives: CDR3 length, J gene, D gene, V gene, clone size, CDR3 protein, CDR3 DNA. The D gene is left open where the match is weak. Clone size is not always given. Where it is, it says once, few, many or a class for expanded clones.

11	TRBJ1-2	.	TRBV6-5	few	CASRGDRGYTF	TGTGCCAGTCGAGGGGACCGGGGCTACACCTTC
15	TRBJ1-4	TRBD1	TRBV12-3/TRBV12-4	few	CASSLRDRANEKLFF	TGTGCCAGCAGTTTAAGGGACAGAGCTAATGAAAAACTGTTTTTT
13	TRBJ1-2	.	TRBV9	few	CASSVGQGRGYTF	TGTGCCAGCAGCGTAGGGCAGGGACGCGGCTACACCTTC
12	TRBJ2-1	.	TRBV30	.	CAWSQTRNEQFF	TGTGCCTGGAGCCAAACTCGGAATGAGCAGTTCTTC
12	TRBJ1-1	.	TRBV20-1	few	CSQTRTNTEAFF	TGCAGTCAGACCCGGACGAACACTGAAGCTTTCTTT
14	TRBJ1-2	.	TRBV5-6	many	CASSLDRANYGYTF	TGTGCCAGCAGCTTGGACAGAGCTAACTATGGCTACACCTTC
16	TRBJ2-1	TRBD1	TRBV28	many	CASSYLGTGTYNEQFF	TGTGCCAGCAGCTACCTAGGGACAGGGACCTACAATGAGCAGTTCTTC
13	TRBJ1-1	.	TRBV12-3/TRBV12-4	.	CASRLTENTEAFF	TGTGCCAGCAGACTAACCGAGAACACTGAAGCTTTCTTT
16	TRBJ2-1	TRBD2	TRBV15	.	CATSRELAGVSNEQFF	TGTGCCACCAGCAGAGAACTAGCGGGAGTTTCCAATGAGCAGTTCTTC
13	TRBJ2-7	.	TRBV10-3	.	CAISDRTRYEQYF	TGTGCCATCAGTGACAGGACCCGCTACGAGCAGTACTTC
14	TRBJ2-1	.	TRBV6-2/TRBV6-3	.	CASSAYVRRGEQFF	TGTGCCAGCAGTGCATATGTACGGAGAGGTGAGCAGTTCTTC
15	TRBJ1-3	.	TRBV7-2	few	CASSLPPRAGNTIYF	TGTGCCAGCAGCTTACCCCCCAGGGCGGGAAACACCATATATTTT
12	TRBJ2-7	.	TRBV12-3/TRBV12-4	.	CASSLGTLKQYF	TGTGCCAGCAGTTTAGGAACTCTAAAGCAGTACTTC
14	TRBJ2-7	TRBD1	TRBV7-2	.	CASSSLGQPGEQYF	TGTGCCAGCAGCTCCCTGGGACAGCCCGGGGAGCAGTACTTC
15	TRBJ1-2	.	TRBV7-2	.	CASSPKIVGSRGYTF	TGTGCCAGCAGCCCTAAAATAGTAGGATCTAGAGGCTACACCTTC
14	TRBJ2-1	TRBD2	TRBV12-3/TRBV12-4	few	CASRLADLSNEQFF	TGTGCCAGCAGACTAGCGGACCTGAGTAATGAGCAGTTCTTC